The 21 T cell receptor beta chains below were found in one sample sequenced in a study of CD8 T cells in Susac syndrome. When the RNA was reverse transcribed, random hexamers were used with an input of about 0.5 to 1 ug. TCRdb re-called the immunoSEQ multiplex PCR reads with MiXCR, one entry per CDR3 protein. The table has tens of thousands of distinct CDR3 sequences, about 93% seen once; the top ten hold under 1%. Sample: CD8+ T cells from PBMCs. These receptor sequences come from a human donor with Susac syndrome.

The chain employs TRBV4-3 and TRBJ2-3, with D unresolved. This CDR3 region has 16 residues. Germline loops: CDR1 LGHNA, CDR2 YSLEER. Trimming stripped 7 bases from V and 2 bases from J, with 19 bases between. In DNA, the CDR3 is TGCGCCAGCAACCTGGCCGAGCGTGGGATCACAGATACGCAGTATTTT. Translation gives CASNLAERGITDTQYF.

The rearrangement joins TRBV28 to TRBJ2-3; a weak D match, TRBD2 (5 bases). Looked up from germline, CDR1 is MDHEN and CDR2 is SYDVKM. Trimming shortened V by 4 bases and J by 1 base, and 15 bases separated the two germline ends. This CDR3 comprises 16 residues. The CDR3 DNA sequence: TGTGCCAGCAGTTCAGGCGGGCCCCACGGCACAGATACGCAGTATTTT. Translated: CASSSGGPHGTDTQYF.

V and J are TRBV29-1 and TRBJ2-3, with 8 bases aligning to TRBD2. Germline CDR1 and CDR2: SQVTM and ANQGSEA. The CDR3 consists of 14 residues. Unmatched junction bases numbered 5, after V lost 0 bases and J lost 6 bases. CDR3 protein: CSVEDGRARDTQYF. CDR3 DNA: TGCAGCGTTGAAGACGGGAGGGCCAGGGATACGCAGTATTTT.

The rearrangement uses TRBV7-9 and TRBJ2-5; D unresolved. Germline V gene lookup returns CDR1 SEHNR and CDR2 FQNEAQ (reference sequence). The V gene lost 5 bases and the J gene lost 1 base, with 5 bases spanning the gap. The CDR3 length is 12 residues. The CDR3 sequence: CASSRPQETQYF. The CDR3 DNA follows: TGTGCCAGCAGCCGCCCCCAAGAGACCCAGTACTTC.

This clonotype has only one observation. The chain joins TRBV12-3 or TRBV12-4 to TRBJ1-1; D remains ambiguous. This CDR3 comprises 13 residues. The V end was cut by 3 bases, the J end by 8 bases, with 13 bases between. The chain's CDR3 is CASSFGRSLEAFF. Written as DNA, the CDR3 is TGTGCCAGCAGTTTCGGACGGAGTTTAGAAGCTTTCTTT.

The rearrangement links TRBV7-9 to TRBJ2-3; D might be TRBD1 (6 bases). The CDR3 runs 16 residues. The germline V gene encodes CDR1 SEHNR and CDR2 FQNEAQ (reference sequence). V shed 3 bases and J shed 0 bases, with 13 bases lying between them. The CDR3 DNA reads as TGTGCCAGCAGCTTCCCCCAGGGGCTAAGCACAGATACGCAGTATTTT. Amino acid sequence: CASSFPQGLSTDTQYF.

This chain connects TRBV18 to TRBJ2-7; D unclear. Germline loops: CDR1 KGHSH, CDR2 LQKENI. This CDR3 is 13 amino acids long. Between the trimmed V and J ends, which lost 6 bases and 5 bases, there was a span of 14 bases. CDR3 in DNA: TGTGCCAGCTCCCCTAATGAGCCCGACGAGCAGTACTTC. Residues: CASSPNEPDEQYF.

This clonotype was detected only once. The rearrangement links TRBV29-1 to TRBJ2-3, with D maybe TRBD2 (6 bases). Germline V gene sequence: CDR1 SQVTM, CDR2 ANQGSEA. The V gene lost 6 bases and the J gene lost 2 bases, with 27 bases spanning the gap. This CDR3 has 18 residues. The CDR3 loop is CSVGGGLFTQSPTDTQYF. The CDR3 DNA sequence: TGCAGCGTGGGAGGCGGACTTTTTACCCAATCCCCCACAGATACGCAGTATTTT.

The V and J genes are TRBV23-1 and TRBJ2-1; 7 positions agree with TRBD2. TRBV23-1 is annotated as an ORF whose role is uncertain. The V segment lost 5 bases and the J segment 2 bases; nucleotides outside the gene matches: 15. The CDR3 loop spans 18 amino acids. The chain's CDR3 is CASSTRNSGQTAYNEQFF. CDR3 nucleotides: TGCGCCAGCAGTACGAGGAATAGCGGGCAAACCGCCTACAATGAGCAGTTCTTC.

V and J are TRBV27 and TRBJ2-1; unclear D gene. The length of the CDR3 is 15 residues. Germline CDR1 reads MNHEY; CDR2 reads SMNVEV (reference sequence). V shed 8 bases and J shed 2 bases, with 16 bases lying between them. CDR3 DNA sequence: TGTGCCAGCTGGTTAGTCCAGCCCGCCTACAATGAGCAGTTCTTC. Translating it yields CASWLVQPAYNEQFF.

V is TRBV10-2 and J is TRBJ2-1, with a tentative D call TRBD2 (5 bases). The CDR3 sequence is 12 residues long. Trimming took off 7 bases at V and 6 bases at J, with 10 bases between the two ends. CDR1 and CDR2 (germline): WSHSY, SAAADI. DNA for the CDR3: TGCGCCAGCAAGCTTGGGAGCAATGAGCAGTTCTTC. Encoded protein: CASKLGSNEQFF.

The rearrangement uses TRBV2 and TRBJ1-6; D is uncertain. Germline CDR1 SNHLY, CDR2 FYNNEI. V gave up 5 bases and J gave up 10 bases, with 15 bases separating them. The CDR3 has 14 amino acids. This CDR3 reads CASSTGMAGSPLHF. DNA for the CDR3: TGTGCCAGCAGTACGGGTATGGCCGGATCACCCCTCCACTTT.

The rearrangement uses TRBV19 and TRBJ1-1; D is perhaps TRBD1 (5 bases). Germline lookup yields CDR1 LNHDA and CDR2 SQIVND (reference sequence). The CDR3 has 14 amino acids. V was clipped by 10 bases and J by 1 base, with 16 bases between them. The CDR3 DNA is TGTGCCACGAAGTGGGACTTGGGGAACACTGAAGCTTTCTTT. Translated, it gives CATKWDLGNTEAFF.

This chain links TRBV12-3 or TRBV12-4 with TRBJ2-7; possible D gene TRBD2, 5 bases. V lost 3 bases and J 3 bases, leaving 12 bases between the germline ends. CDR3 length equals 14 residues. The CDR3 region is CASSFFGDNYEQYF. The CDR3 DNA follows: TGTGCCAGCAGTTTCTTCGGGGATAACTACGAGCAGTACTTC.

V gene TRBV15 combines with J gene TRBJ2-4, with TRBD2 matching 8 bases. CDR3 length: 13 amino acids. Trimming took 6 bases from V and 8 from J; bases not matched to a gene: 6. Per germline, CDR1 LNHNV and CDR2 YYDKDF (reference sequence). The CDR3 reads CATSSGTSDIQYF. The CDR3 DNA is TGTGCCACCAGTTCCGGGACTAGTGACATTCAGTACTTC.

The J gene is TRBJ2-2, the V gene TRBV6-5; maybe TRBD2 (7 bases). V lost 7 bases and J 15 bases, leaving 18 bases between the germline ends. The germline CDR1 and CDR2 sequences are MNHEY and SVGAGI. The CDR3 loop spans 12 amino acids. CDR3 region: CASTSGGLSVFF. In DNA, the CDR3 is TGTGCCAGCACCTCCGGGGGGCTTAGTGTGTTTTTT.

The V call is TRBV12-3 or TRBV12-4, the J call TRBJ2-1; D remains unclear. V was pared by 3 bases and J by 8 bases, with 14 bases between. This CDR3 region has 14 residues. CDR3 DNA: TGTGCCAGCAGTTTGGACCCAGGAGTTCATGAGCAGTTCTTC. This translates into CASSLDPGVHEQFF.

The chain combines TRBV29-1 with TRBJ1-1, with D maybe TRBD1 (5 bases). Germline-derived CDR1 and CDR2 are SQVTM and ANQGSEA. The CDR3 is 14 residues long. Deletions cut 3 bases from V and 5 bases from J, with 16 bases between. The CDR3 loop reads CSVEGGWGRTEAFF. In DNA form, the CDR3 reads TGCAGCGTTGAGGGAGGGTGGGGACGAACTGAAGCTTTCTTT. Using reference TRBV29-1 and TRBJ1-1 for the parts outside the CDR3, the full variable domain is SAVISQKPSRDICQRGTSLTIQCQVDSQVTMMFWYRQQPGQSLTLIATANQGSEATYESGFVIDKFPISRPNLTFSTLTVSNMSPEDSSIYLCSVEGGWGRTEAFFGQGTRLTVV.

This clonotype has just one count. V and J are TRBV7-9 and TRBJ2-3; TRBD2 is a possible D gene (5 bases). The length of the CDR3 is 16 residues. The germline V gene has CDR1 SEHNR and CDR2 FQNEAQ (reference sequence). The V gene lost 1 base and the J gene lost 0 bases, with 11 bases spanning the gap. The CDR3 nucleotides are TGTGCCAGCAGCTTAGAAGCGGCCCGTAGCACAGATACGCAGTATTTT. Its protein is CASSLEAARSTDTQYF.

The V and J genes are TRBV19 and TRBJ2-1; D is perhaps TRBD2 (6 bases). V was cut by 3 bases and J by 7 bases, with 22 bases left in between. CDR1 and CDR2 from the germline V gene are LNHDA and SQIVND (reference sequence). The CDR3 length is 17 residues. CDR3: CASSIPFGGLARNEQFF. The CDR3 nucleotides are TGTGCCAGTAGTATCCCGTTTGGGGGGTTGGCTAGAAATGAGCAGTTCTTC. Based on the CDR3 plus reference TRBV19 and TRBJ2-1, the full variable domain is DGGITQSPKYLFRKEGQNVTLSCEQNLNHDAMYWYRQDPGQGLRLIYYSQIVNDFQKGDIAEGYSVSREKKESFPLTVTSAQKNPTAFYLCASSIPFGGLARNEQFFGPGTRLTVL.

This clonotype was detected a few times. The genes are TRBV19 and TRBJ1-1; the D is unclear. The V end lost 7 bases, the J end lost 0 bases, and 9 bases lay between the germline ends. The germline CDR1 and CDR2 sequences are LNHDA and SQIVND (reference sequence). The CDR3 spans 13 residues. The CDR3 DNA is TGTGCCAGTAAGTACGCAATGAACACTGAAGCTTTCTTT. The encoded protein is CASKYAMNTEAFF. The full variable domain, rest sourced from reference TRBV19 and TRBJ1-1, is DGGITQSPKYLFRKEGQNVTLSCEQNLNHDAMYWYRQDPGQGLRLIYYSQIVNDFQKGDIAEGYSVSREKKESFPLTVTSAQKNPTAFYLCASKYAMNTEAFFGQGTRLTVV.